These 17 T cell receptor beta chains share one sample of origin, sequenced in a study of cytomegalovirus exposure and HLA in healthy donors. The PCR made use of 60 Vbeta and 13 Jbeta primers. TCRdb's copy holds only in-frame clones and misses some; the assay was immunoSEQ multiplex PCR. The top ten hold 2% to 2.5% of the sample, which has about 120,000 clones, approximately 80% seen once. The material sequenced was PBMCs. These receptor sequences come from a woman aged 35 to 49 in good health and CMV-seronegative.

J is TRBJ2-5 and V is TRBV27, with 9 bases lining up with TRBD1. The length of the CDR3 is 17 residues. Germline V gives CDR1 MNHEY, CDR2 SMNVEV (reference sequence). Trimming cost V 2 bases and J 2 bases; bases outside gene matches: 9. The CDR3 nucleotides read TGTGCCAGCAGTTTACGCGGCCCCGGGACAGGGCAAGAGACCCAGTACTTC. Translating it yields CASSLRGPGTGQETQYF.

This chain uses TRBV28 with TRBJ2-7; no clear D. Germline lookup yields CDR1 MDHEN and CDR2 SYDVKM. The ends were cut back, 6 bases at V and 7 bases at J, with 19 bases in the middle. This CDR3 region has 14 residues. The CDR3 protein is CASSGFTMAREQYF. In DNA, the CDR3 is TGTGCCAGCAGCGGATTTACAATGGCTAGGGAGCAGTACTTC.

The chain carries TRBV21-1 and TRBJ2-7; the DNA was not compared with TRBD2, the D call given in the table. TRBV21-1 is tagged as a pseudogene. This CDR3 has 18 residues. CDR3: CASSKALGTSGTSYEQYF. The CDR3 DNA sequence: TGTGCCAGCAGCAAAGCGCTCGGGACTAGCGGGACCTCCTACGAGCAGTACTTC.

The CDR3 nucleotides read TGTGCCTGGAGTGTACAGGGGGGGGCCGAGCAGTACTTC. Encoded protein: CAWSVQGGAEQYF. The chain is built from TRBV30 and TRBJ2-7; TRBD1 is a possible D gene (8 bases). The CDR3 is 13 residues long. Germline CDR1 reads GTSNPN; CDR2 reads SVGIG (reference sequence). Trimming stripped 0 bases from V and 6 bases from J, with 12 bases between.

The J gene is TRBJ1-2, the V gene TRBV2; possibly TRBD1 for D (6 bases). Germline V gives CDR1 SNHLY, CDR2 FYNNEI. This CDR3 spans 14 amino acids. V lost 6 bases, J lost 2 bases, and 13 bases lay in between. Here the CDR3 DNA reads TGTGCCAGCAGGAGGGTGGGGGCGAACTATGGCTACACCTTC. Amino acid sequence: CASRRVGANYGYTF.

The chain couples TRBV10-3 to TRBJ2-3; tentative D call: TRBD2 (5 bases). There are 14 residues in the CDR3. V lost 1 base, J lost 4 bases, and 9 bases lay in between. Germline CDR1 reads ENHRY; CDR2 reads SYGVKD. The CDR3 region has the DNA TGTGCCATCAGTGAGTATGAGGGCGCAGATACGCAGTATTTT. Protein: CAISEYEGADTQYF.

The chain carries TRBV14 and TRBJ2-7; the D gene is possibly TRBD1 (5 bases). V was clipped by 8 bases and J by 4 bases, with 12 bases between them. The CDR3 loop spans 12 amino acids. Germline V CDR1 and CDR2: SGHDN, FVKESK. CDR3 sequence: CASGAGAYEQYF. Here the CDR3 DNA reads TGTGCCAGCGGGGCTGGGGCTTACGAGCAGTACTTC.

This clone was seen a few times. This chain joins TRBV6-1 and TRBJ1-2, with D hard to call. V was clipped by 6 bases and J by 2 bases, with 13 bases between them. Germline CDR1 MNHNS, CDR2 SASEGT. This CDR3 is built from 14 residues. CDR3: CASSPNPGNYGYTF. DNA of the CDR3: TGTGCCAGCAGCCCGAACCCGGGGAACTATGGCTACACCTTC.

This rearrangement joins TRBV7-2 to TRBJ2-1; possible D gene TRBD2, 5 bases. V dropped 0 bases and J dropped 5 bases, with 14 bases sitting between them. The V gene's germline CDR1 is SGHTA and CDR2 FQGNSA. The CDR3 has 16 amino acids. This CDR3 reads CASSLARLASHNEQFF. CDR3 DNA: TGTGCCAGCAGCTTAGCGCGCCTAGCTTCCCACAATGAGCAGTTCTTC.

The chain is built from TRBV18 and TRBJ2-2; the D gene is possibly TRBD2 (6 bases). The CDR3 has 16 residues. From germline, CDR1 is KGHSH and CDR2 LQKENI. The V end lost 3 bases, the J end lost 5 bases, and 16 bases lay between the germline ends. CDR3 region: CASSPNAGLGTGELFF. CDR3 DNA: TGTGCCAGCTCACCTAACGCGGGGCTGGGGACCGGGGAGCTGTTTTTT.

The rearrangement uses TRBV6-5 and TRBJ2-3; D remains unclear. The CDR3 extends over 15 amino acids. The germline gives CDR1 MNHEY, CDR2 SVGAGI. V gave up 7 bases and J gave up 1 base, with 15 bases separating them. The DNA for the CDR3 is TGTGCCAGCACTCAGTCGGGTGTCGGCACAGATACGCAGTATTTT. This encodes CASTQSGVGTDTQYF.

The rearrangement links TRBV18 to TRBJ2-5, with unresolved D. There are 12 residues in the CDR3. Germline V lookup: CDR1 KGHSH, CDR2 LQKENI. Deletions cut 4 bases from V and 4 bases from J, with 7 bases between. CDR3 region: CASSQSSETQYF. CDR3 in DNA: TGTGCCAGCTCACAGAGCTCAGAGACCCAGTACTTC.

The chain has TRBV6-5 and TRBJ2-7, with 11 bases identical to TRBD2. The germline gives CDR1 MNHEY, CDR2 SVGAGI. V gave up 5 bases and J gave up 5 bases; unmatched junction bases: 8. The CDR3 spans 15 residues. This CDR3 reads CASSQLTSGRNEQYF. In DNA form, the CDR3 reads TGTGCCAGCAGTCAATTAACTAGCGGGAGAAACGAGCAGTACTTC.

V and J are TRBV10-1 and TRBJ2-5; D is perhaps TRBD2 (6 bases). This CDR3 is built from 13 residues. V gave up 4 bases and J gave up 2 bases, with 8 bases separating them. CDR1 is WNHNN and CDR2 is SYGVQD in the germline V gene (reference sequence). CDR3 protein: CASSAGGQETQYF. Written as DNA, the CDR3 is TGCGCCAGCAGTGCCGGGGGTCAAGAGACCCAGTACTTC.

The genes are TRBV5-4 and TRBJ1-2, with D possibly matching TRBD1 (6 bases). The V and J ends lost 4 bases and 3 bases respectively, with 13 bases between them. The CDR3 spans 14 residues. Germline V gene sequence: CDR1 SGHNT, CDR2 YYREEE (reference sequence). CDR3 DNA sequence: TGTGCCAGCAGCCTATCAGGGGTCTACTATGGCTACACCTTC. As protein: CASSLSGVYYGYTF.

Concerning this clone: At one end, the junction sequence differs from germline, possibly due to a read error. The gene calls are TRBV7-9 and TRBJ1-1; D is ambiguous. The CDR3 totals 14 residues. Germline CDR1 is SEHNR and CDR2 is FQNEAQ (reference sequence). The CDR3 DNA is TGTTCCAGCAGCTTATTAATAGCGGAGGCTGAAGCTTTCTTT. Its translation is CSSSLLIAEAEAFF. Variable domain in full (rest from reference TRBV7-9 and TRBJ1-1): DTGVSQNPRHKITKRGQNVTFRCDPISEHNRLYWYRQTLGQGPEFLTYFQNEAQLEKSRLLSDRFSAERPKGSFSTLEIQRTEQGDSAMYLCSSSLLIAEAEAFFGQGTRLTVV.

A word on this clone: Likely a read error: the CDR3 ends without its conserved phenylalanine or tryptophan. The limits of the CDR3 on the DNA are not certain, so only TCRdb's listed CDR3 is given. The chain uses TRBV5-4 and TRBJ2-7; TRBD1 is the table's D call and was not checked against the DNA. The CDR3 length is 10 residues, termini included. From germline, CDR1 is SGHNT and CDR2 YYREEE (reference sequence). The CDR3 region is CASSLRTLGL.